This T cell receptor (beta chain) comes out of a study of blood T cell repertoires in COVID-19. Study background: T cells, B-cell-depleted T cells, or PBMCs provided the cDNA or gDNA that served as material.

Assignment of participants to cohorts was predicated upon participant-reported clinical history. CDR3 size: 17 residues. Germline CDR1 SGHDN, CDR2 FVKESK. The ends lost 3 bases at V and 2 bases at J; junction bases unmatched: 10. As handled by the study authors: Scientists estimated how many nucleated cells there were by amplifying reference gene primers. Only in-frame clones appear in the TCRdb table, and some are missing; sequencing was by immunoSEQ multiplex PCR. V, J and clone size are those of that table, while D and trimming were read from the DNA. Among approximately 330,000 clones listed, about 90% were seen once.

The sample comprised PBMCs or T cells enriched from blood (not recorded which). This TCR was recovered from a woman aged 25 to 39 who had recovered from COVID-19. The chain uses TRBV14 and TRBJ2-3; TRBD2 agrees at 8 bases. The CDR3 is CASSHRGLGEPTDTQYF. The CDR3 coding sequence is TGTGCCAGCAGCCATCGGGGACTAGGGGAACCCACAGATACGCAGTATTTT.